This T cell receptor (beta chain) appears in the sequencing data of a study of OX40 agonist ivuxolimab in advanced cancers. Study details: Patients with hepatocellular carcinoma, melanoma, renal cell or head and neck cancer made up the dose-escalation patients.

Notes on this clone: Its antigen is still unknown.

Baseline was the first blood sampling point, followed by cycle 4 day 1 and cycle 7 day 1. The CDR3 loop spans 15 amino acids. Looked up from germline, CDR1 is SGHRS and CDR2 is YFSETQ. With 4 bases clipped from V and 5 bases from J, the junction kept 11 bases outside the gene matches. Study-level points and caveats: Patients with a partial response at 0.1-3.0 mg/kg had among the lowest clonal expansion. At 0.1 to 3.0 mg/kg and by week 6, CD4+ and CD8+ T cells in the blood had expanded clonally.

Assay used: immunoSEQ multiplex PCR; TCRdb lists only in-frame clones, some missing. The table lists tens of thousands of clones, roughly 90% of them singletons. The source is an adult with an advanced solid tumor such as melanoma, head and neck, liver or kidney cancer. This sequence joins TRBV5-1 and TRBJ2-7; TRBD1 aligns across 8 bases. The sample in question was CD4+ or CD8+ T cells sorted from blood, obtained in a trial of the OX40 agonist ivuxolimab. CDR3 sequence (DNA): TGCGCCAGCAGCGGGGCCAGGGGGCCAGGGCACGAGCAGTACTTC. Translation: CASSGARGPGHEQYF.